Reported below is one TCR beta chain. This clone's antigen is unknown. No base qualities exist here, and no much larger clone lies one base off it. Per the publication, the time point label means: patch test 1, 2 weeks after DPC sensitization. Taken with the paper, the label for treatment or condition translates to: therapeutic diphenylcyclopropenone sensitization with weekly scalp DPC. At each patch-test visit, blood was drawn before the patch test was applied. Eligible patients were aged 18 to 70, diagnosed with alopecia, deemed suitable for DPC therapy, and excluded if pregnant. Total RNA was extracted from unfractionated whole blood collected in Tempus Blood RNA tubes. The sample is drawn from a study of human T cells and chemical hapten exposure (dated by TCRdb to about 2021). As for the study more broadly: For sensitization, 2% DPC in acetone was applied to an approximately 2 cm by approximately 2 cm area of upper inner arm skin. Blood for TCR sequencing was provided by twenty-nine alopecia patients at one to four time points (pre-sensitization, 2, 6 and 24 weeks). In alopecia patients, the study followed how the peripheral blood TCR repertoire changed in vivo over primary and secondary sensitization to diphenylcyclopropenone (DPC), a hapten. Patients additionally received weekly therapeutic DPC doses to the scalp throughout the approximately 22-week study period. The mostly female patient cohort included alopecia areata with under or over 50% scalp involvement, alopecia totalis and alopecia universalis. Patch tests used Finn chambers with 0.01% DPC on the upper back, scored after 6 days by International Contact Dermatitis Research Group standards. Libraries were combined into a pool for sequencing, and differences in TCR yield between samples came mainly from small differences in library volumes within the pool. Blood samples were taken from patients before sensitization (week 0) and then at 2, 6 and about 24 weeks after DPC sensitization.

Results and caveats for the whole study, not just this receptor: Because every patient had alopecia, a presumed autoimmune disease, the patients' immune response might differ from that of healthy individuals. Expanded TCRs formed significantly more large CDR3 similarity clusters than pre-sensitization or healthy control sets, consistent with antigen-driven responses. Patch test score was positively correlated with the number of PT1 expanded TCRs, with significance at thresholds 8, 16 and 32 but not at 4. DPC sensitization did not change how many TCRs were above 1 in 1000 frequency, and no evidence was found of alterations in global repertoire structure. After repeated subsampling, changes were observed in the strength of the expansion versus patch-test correlation and in the threshold at which the correlation became significant.

Libraries were constructed by RACE. Data came from a NextSeq 500. During library preparation, unique molecular identifiers were attached to individual cDNA molecules so that TCRs could be counted quantitatively and reproducibly. Each blood RNA sample was used to sequence both TCR alpha and TCR beta chains. The paper's processing steps were these. A median of approximately 96,000 TCRs per sample was observed, with a range of about 20,000 to 700,000. V, J and CDR3 annotation of the TCR reads was performed with the Decombinator software suite. For PS versus PT1 abundance plots, all samples were subsampled to the same number of TCRs (28,000). Expanded TCRs were defined as absent before sensitization and observed at least eight times at the 2-week time point. TCRdb ran its own pipeline on the public reads, namely fastp trimming at Q25 and MiXCR clone calling, and kept in-frame beta chains. Rows matching on CDR3 protein sequence are summarized as one entry with the most common DNA and genes. The V and J calls reflect TCRdb's pipeline rather than the authors' work. Present in this sample are just under 350,000 distinct CDR3 sequences, approximately 6.9% of which were seen just once. The top ten hold roughly 8% of the sample.

V is cut back by 0 bases and J by 6 bases, with 6 bases in the junction unmatched. The CDR3, from cysteine to phenylalanine, totals 15 residues. Just CDR3 DNA is preserved here, 45 bases in frame from base 1. The CDR1 and CDR2 encoded by the germline V gene are KGHSH and LQKENI. The rearrangement combines TRBV18 with TRBJ2-7; 9 junctional bases match TRBD1. The source of this sequence is a woman aged 18-29 years with alopecia areata. Some clones in this sample may be carry-over from other donors' samples. The sequencing here drew on whole blood, taken in connection with sensitization to the hapten diphenylcyclopropenone (DPC). Here is the DNA: TGTGCCAGCTCACCACCGGACAGGGGTGAGGCCGAGCAGTACTTC. This translates into CASSPPDRGEAEQYF.